This T cell receptor beta chain was observed in a study of identical twins. Overall study findings and caveats: Fewer insertions marked abundant cord blood beta clonotypes; young adult naive trended weakly, memory not at all. Models predicted too little out-of-frame TCR alpha sharing in monozygotic twins.

This CDR3 has 16 amino acids. The V end was cut by 4 bases, the J end by 5 bases, with 20 bases between. Germline-derived CDR1 and CDR2 are SEHNR and FQNEAQ (reference sequence). This clonotype has at least ten counts. What it recognizes is unknown. TCRdb independently ran MiXCR on the 5' RACE reads; one entry per CDR3 protein. The data hold about 160,000 distinct CDR3 sequences, with around 3.5% observed a single time. Each donor was a healthy Caucasian. The sequenced material came from memory T cells sorted from blood. The V and J genes are TRBV7-9 and TRBJ1-2, with D possibly TRBD1 on 5 matching bases. This receptor was obtained from a man aged 18 to 29 in good health. CDR3 region: CASSSPPRDREYGYTF. DNA of the CDR3: TGTGCCAGCAGCTCTCCGCCCCGGGACCGGGAGTATGGCTACACCTTC.